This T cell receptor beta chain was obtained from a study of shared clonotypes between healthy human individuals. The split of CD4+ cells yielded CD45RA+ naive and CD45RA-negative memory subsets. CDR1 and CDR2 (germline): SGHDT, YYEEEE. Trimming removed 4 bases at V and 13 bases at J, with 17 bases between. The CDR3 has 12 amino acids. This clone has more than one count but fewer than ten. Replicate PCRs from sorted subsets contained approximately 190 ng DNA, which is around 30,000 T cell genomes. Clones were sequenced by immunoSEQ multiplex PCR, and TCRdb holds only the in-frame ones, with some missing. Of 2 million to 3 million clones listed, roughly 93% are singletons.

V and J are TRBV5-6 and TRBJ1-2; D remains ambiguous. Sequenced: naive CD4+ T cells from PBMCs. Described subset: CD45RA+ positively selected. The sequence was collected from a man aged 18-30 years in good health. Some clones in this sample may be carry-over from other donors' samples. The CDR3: CASSVGPASFTF. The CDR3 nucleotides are TGTGCCAGCAGCGTTGGACCCGCCTCGTTCACCTTC.